Here is one TCR beta chain with its context. What it binds is unknown. Additional DNA sequences in this sample encode the identical CDR3. The sample originates from a study of shared clonotypes between healthy human individuals. CD8 cells classed as naive were CD45RO-negative and positively selected for CCR7, excluding terminally differentiated effector memory CD45RA+ cells. Produced via immunoSEQ multiplex PCR; TCRdb's table is partial and in-frame only. The table lists about 2.2 million clones, 93% of them singletons. Study observations and caveats: Among donors, clonotype sharing was expected to be affected by sequencing depth.

The germline V gene encodes CDR1 SEHNR and CDR2 FQNEAQ (reference sequence). V lost 2 bases and J lost 4, with 6 bases in between. The CDR3 spans 12 residues. Sequencing was done on a sample of naive CD8+ T cells from PBMCs. The rearrangement links TRBV7-9 to TRBJ2-7; D call uncertain. This sequence originates from a young man in good health. Some clones in this sample may be carry-over from other donors' samples. CDR3 sequence: CASSLTVYEQYF. The CDR3 DNA is TGTGCCAGCAGCTTAACCGTTTACGAGCAGTACTTC.